This TCR beta chain was retrieved from a study of T cell responses to AZD1222 COVID-19 vaccine (dated by TCRdb to the early 2020s). With regard to the full study: TCR sequencing covered fewer than 250 trial participants: 207 given two doses of AZD1222 and 26 given two doses of MenACWY control vaccine. Enrollment into the trials was organized by age into subgroups of 18-55, 56-69 and 70-plus years, and those subgroups contained roughly 140, 27 and 60 TCR-sequenced participants, respectively.

What the study reported, not specific to this receptor: Participants were mostly white British, with more females than males. The authors suggested clonal diversity may have been underestimated. Nearly half of unique spike-specific TCRs reportedly recognized epitopes outside regions mutated in the B.1.351 and B.1.1.7 variants. In the small 56-69-year group, the increase in depth fell short of significance, most likely because of low power. No day 14 peak-response samples were available, so repertoires were characterized only after the peak T cell response. After two AZD1222 doses, spike-specific TCR breadth and depth were significantly higher than at day 0 and than in MenACWY recipients. The vaccine-associated CD4 TCRs covered the entire spike protein, and the dominant responses fell in regions 160-218 and 743-854. Conclusions about previously exposed vaccinees are limited, since just five to seven AZD1222 recipients were seropositive for SARS-CoV-2 at baseline.

The CDR3 regions of human TCRbeta chains were subjected to immunosequencing. The original methods were these. TCRs in the repertoires were matched against a reference library of SARS-CoV-2-specific TCRs that had been generated with the MIRA antigen-specificity platform. Breadth was defined as the fraction of unique TCRs that were SARS-CoV-2-associated, and depth was defined as the fraction of total T cells that were SARS-CoV-2-associated. Using the MIRA data, every spike-specific TCR was mapped to the spike region that the TCR reacted to and assigned to either a CD4 or a CD8 class. Log10-transformed breadth and depth values were compared by one-way ANOVA with Sidak's multiple comparisons tests. Imported from immuneACCESS, the table was reduced by TCRdb to in-frame sequences with V and J called. These copies leave out some clones; in studies compared against another copy, an unresolved V gene accounts for under half, and the cause of the remainder is not known. D and trimming were read from the DNA, whereas the V and J calls and clone size are those reported in that table. This sample lists roughly 200,000 clones; about 93% were detected once. The top ten clonotypes cover roughly 1% of the sample.

In light of the paper, this sample's time point label describes: baseline before first vaccination. Interpreted using the paper, the treatment or condition label stands for: meningococcal conjugate vaccine given as trial control. The vaccinee samples were drawn from two UK trials, COV001 and COV002, one of which was a single-blind randomized controlled phase 2/3 trial testing AZD1222 (ChAdOx1 nCoV-19) in healthy adults. For TCRbeta chain sequencing, PBMC samples from trial participants were taken at day 0 and at day 28 after the second dose. CDR1 MNHNY and CDR2 SVGAGI are derived from the germline V gene (reference sequence). Ends trimmed: V by 5 bases, J by 2 bases; bases unmatched to a gene: 8. From the cysteine up to the phenylalanine, the CDR3 has a length of 17 residues. The retained sequence is limited to the CDR3, 51 bases, with the frame set at the first base. A remark on this clone: This receptor's antigen is unknown. The input lacks base qualities; no much larger clone sits a single base away.

This TCR came from an adult in good health. This specimen was peripheral blood, taken on day 0 of MenACWY control vaccination. The chain couples TRBV6-6 to TRBJ2-5; the junction holds 13 bases that match TRBD2. The DNA is as follows: TGTGCCAGCAGTCAACCCTCGGGACTAGCGGGGCAAGAGACCCAGTACTTC. Translated, this is CASSQPSGLAGQETQYF.